Listed here are 9 T cell receptor beta chains from one sample, sequenced in a study of identical twins. Each CDR3 protein is one row after TCRdb ran MiXCR on the 5' RACE reads. Of around 480,000 distinct CDR3 sequences in the sample, approximately 14% are singletons; the top ten hold about 0.53%. The data also belong to a second study, concerning yellow fever vaccine responses in identical twins.

Sequences were obtained from CD4+ T cells sorted from blood. The receptors come from a woman aged 18-29 years in good health.

V usage is TRBV20-1 and J usage is TRBJ2-1; D is undetermined. Germline CDR1 DFQATT, CDR2 SNEGSKA (reference sequence). This CDR3 region has 13 residues. V gave up 5 bases and J gave up 9 bases, with 17 bases separating them. In nucleotides, the CDR3 is TGCAGTGCTCCGTCGCGTTTAGAGGCTGAGCAGTTCTTC. It translates to CSAPSRLEAEQFF.

This clonotype was detected only a few times. The rearrangement joins TRBV5-1 to TRBJ2-6; D remains unclear. Germline assignment: CDR1 SGHRS and CDR2 YFSETQ. V gave up 5 bases and J gave up 4 bases, with 16 bases separating them. CDR3 length: 16 residues. CDR3 sequence: CASSGQALGGANVLTF. CDR3 in DNA: TGCGCCAGCAGTGGGCAAGCCCTCGGCGGGGCCAACGTCCTGACTTTC. The entire variable domain, with the rest obtained from reference TRBV5-1 and TRBJ2-6, is as follows: KAGVTQTPRYLIKTRGQQVTLSCSPISGHRSVSWYQQTPGQGLQFLFEYFSETQRNKGNFPGRFSGRQFSNSRSEMNVSTLELGDSALYLCASSGQALGGANVLTFGAGSRLTVL.

The chain has TRBV11-2 and TRBJ2-3, with 14 positions matching TRBD2. CDR3 length: 18 amino acids. Trimming cost V 1 base and J 6 bases; bases outside gene matches: 9. In germline, CDR1 is SGHAT, CDR2 FQNNGV. CDR3 sequence reads: CASSLVGTSGRGLDTQYF. For the CDR3, the DNA is TGTGCCAGCAGCTTAGTTGGGACTAGCGGGAGAGGATTGGATACGCAGTATTTT.

The sample holds a few counts of this clonotype. Sequence at one end of the junction differs from germline and may be a read error. This chain uses TRBV20-1 with TRBJ2-7; 8 bases are shared with TRBD2. The CDR3 contains 12 residues. Germline CDR1 DFQATT, CDR2 SNEGSKA (reference sequence). The CDR3 here is CSASDREGGRNF. CDR3 nucleotide sequence: TGCAGTGCTAGTGATCGGGAGGGGGGTAGGAACTTC.

This clonotype occurred a few times. In DNA, the CDR3 is TGTGCCACCCGGCGAGCGGGAGAGATCAATGAGCAGTTCTTC. This gives the protein CATRRAGEINEQFF. The chain links TRBV10-3 to TRBJ2-1; TRBD2 agrees at 8 bases. The V gene's germline CDR1 is ENHRY and CDR2 SYGVKD. This CDR3 has 14 amino acids. Trimming cost V 10 bases and J 6 bases; bases outside gene matches: 11.

This clonotype has only a few counts. The rearrangement links TRBV7-6 to TRBJ1-5; 7 nucleotides align to TRBD1. The junction had 4 bases not matched to a gene; V was cut back by 4 bases and J by 4 bases. This CDR3 contains 14 residues. CDR1 SGHVS and CDR2 FNYEAQ come from the germline V gene. CDR3 region: CASSSGTANQPQHF. The CDR3 nucleotides are TGTGCCAGCAGCTCCGGGACAGCTAATCAGCCCCAGCATTTT. Drawing the rest from reference TRBV7-6 and TRBJ1-5, the complete variable domain is GAGVSQSPRYKVTKRGQDVALRCDPISGHVSLYWYRQALGQGPEFLTYFNYEAQQDKSGLPNDRFSAERPEGSISTLTIQRTEQRDSAMYRCASSSGTANQPQHFGDGTRLSIL.

The genes are TRBV11-2 and TRBJ2-1, with 13 bases identical to TRBD2. The CDR3 covers 18 residues. Trimming cost V 0 bases and J 10 bases; bases outside gene matches: 12. From germline, CDR1 is SGHAT and CDR2 FQNNGV. The CDR3 DNA reads TGTGCCAGCAGCTTAGAACCACGGACTAGCGGGGGCCAGGGGGAGCAGTTCTTC. Translated, it gives CASSLEPRTSGGQGEQFF. The full variable domain, its missing parts supplied by reference TRBV11-2 and TRBJ2-1, is EAGVAQSPRYKIIEKRQSVAFWCNPISGHATLYWYQQILGQGPKLLIQFQNNGVVDDSQLPKDRFSAERLKGVDSTLKIQPAKLEDSAVYLCASSLEPRTSGGQGEQFFGPGTRLTVL.

The chain has TRBV11-2 and TRBJ2-3; TRBD2 aligns across 12 bases. Germline assignment: CDR1 SGHAT and CDR2 FQNNGV. V lost 5 bases, J lost 1 base, and 4 bases stayed unmatched. The CDR3 runs 16 residues. In DNA, the CDR3 is TGTGCCAGCAGCCAACTAGCGGGAGGAGGCACAGATACGCAGTATTTT. It specifies CASSQLAGGGTDTQYF.

In its sample, this clonotype was seen many times. The CDR3 nucleotides are TGTGCCACCTCAGGGGGAGCCAAAAACATTCAGTACTTC. Translation gives CATSGGAKNIQYF. This chain links TRBV4-2 with TRBJ2-4, with 7 bases fitting TRBD1. The germline V gene encodes CDR1 LGHNA and CDR2 YNFKEQ. The CDR3 consists of 13 residues. Trimming took 10 bases from V and 0 from J; bases not matched to a gene: 3.